The rows below give T cell receptor beta chains drawn from one sample of a study of shared clonotypes between healthy human individuals. Clones were sequenced by immunoSEQ multiplex PCR, and TCRdb holds only the in-frame ones, with some missing. This sample has a few million clones, with about 90% found just once. The sequenced sample was naive CD4+ T cells from PBMCs. The receptors shown here come from a man aged 18 to 30 in good health. Some clones in this sample may be carry-over from other donors' samples. CDR3s leave out the opening cysteine and the closing phenylalanine or tryptophan.

>TRBV21-1|TRBJ2-2
ASSFPLTGPNTGELF
>TRBV27|TRBJ2-1
ASSSQAGVMVHEQF
>TRBV9|TRBJ2-2
ASSPQGNTGELF
>TRBV19|TRBJ2-2
ASSDLAGGTGELF
>TRBV10-2|TRBJ1-2
ASSGQGYGYT
>TRBV25-1|TRBJ2-2
ASSERVDTGELF
>TRBV29-1|TRBJ1-1
SGRQGPMNTEAF
>TRBV4-1|TRBJ2-1
ASSQPTSVYNEQF
>TRBV7-3|TRBJ2-6
ASSADVQRAGANVLT
>TRBV19|TRBJ1-4
ASAPLGSTNEKLF
>TRBV6-5|TRBJ1-2
ASTPGQGAVGYT
>TRBV18|TRBJ2-5
ASSLSLSRQTQY
>TRBV6-6|TRBJ2-5
ASSYPGSTKETQY
>TRBV7-8|TRBJ1-5
ASSAPSGDWQPQH
>TRBV7-8|TRBJ2-1
ASSLAVYNEQF
>TRBV19|TRBJ2-5
ATGTGGFETQY
>TRBV14|TRBJ1-2
ASSQVTGANYGYT
>TRBV5-4|TRBJ2-3
ASTPGTVDTQY
>TRBV5-1|TRBJ1-4
ASSLMGKGGEKLF
>TRBV10-3|TRBJ1-3
AISDYVSIY
>TRBV7-9|TRBJ1-2
ASSWGANYGYT
>TRBV4-1|TRBJ2-5
ASSQDLLGRRGETQY
>TRBV5-1|TRBJ2-2
ASRQPGQENTGELF
>TRBV6-6|TRBJ1-3
ASSPIIGSSGNTIY
>TRBV5-1|TRBJ1-2
ASSLDRAYGYT
>TRBV7-8|TRBJ1-2
ASSQIRGNGYT
>TRBV30|TRBJ2-7
AWSGSGRLFFYEQY
>TRBV6-1|TRBJ2-6
ASSEGVGRGSGANVLT
>TRBV10-3|TRBJ2-7
AISEGTYEQY
>TRBV18|TRBJ2-2
ASSQGGPNTGELF
>TRBV28|TRBJ2-2
ASSKRTGSSGELF
>TRBV15|TRBJ2-1
ATSINTGGSEQF
>TRBV5-1|TRBJ2-2
ASSLGGLAPTGELF
>TRBV18|TRBJ1-1
ASSQKQGASEAF
>TRBV28|TRBJ1-1
ASSLMAVSTEAF
>TRBV4-1|TRBJ2-7
ASSQLLAGPLEQY
>TRBV6-5|TRBJ1-2
ASRIAAGLSGYT
>TRBV5-6|TRBJ2-5
ASSLPAGPETQY
>TRBV6-9|TRBJ1-1
ASSSGTVPTEAF
>TRBV10-2|TRBJ1-3
ASSGQVKSGNTIY
>TRBV9|TRBJ1-2
ASSVGLQGRGYT
>TRBV4-1|TRBJ1-2
ASSQATYGYT
>TRBV7-2|TRBJ2-5
ASSREEGETQY
>TRBV6-5|TRBJ1-5
ASARDRDNQPQH
>TRBV27|TRBJ1-1
ASSPYLSPGLMNTEAF
>TRBV19|TRBJ1-2
ASTNRGRNYGYT
>TRBV27|TRBJ1-2
ASSLSGVYGYT
>TRBV5-1|TRBJ2-5
ASSLDGTSTETQY
>TRBV4-1|TRBJ2-1
ASSLDEGRSSEQF
>TRBV7-2|TRBJ2-5
ASSPHRGQETQY
>TRBV5-1|TRBJ2-7
ASSPEPSESSYEQY
>TRBV28|TRBJ1-1
ASSSAPGGGDTEAF
>TRBV29-1|TRBJ1-1
SVEDRSPGTEAF
>TRBV4-1|TRBJ1-2
ASSPGNRGPVTTGYT
>TRBV15|TRBJ2-4
ATSSLREAKNIQY
>TRBV5-1|TRBJ2-2
ASSLVPGWTGELF